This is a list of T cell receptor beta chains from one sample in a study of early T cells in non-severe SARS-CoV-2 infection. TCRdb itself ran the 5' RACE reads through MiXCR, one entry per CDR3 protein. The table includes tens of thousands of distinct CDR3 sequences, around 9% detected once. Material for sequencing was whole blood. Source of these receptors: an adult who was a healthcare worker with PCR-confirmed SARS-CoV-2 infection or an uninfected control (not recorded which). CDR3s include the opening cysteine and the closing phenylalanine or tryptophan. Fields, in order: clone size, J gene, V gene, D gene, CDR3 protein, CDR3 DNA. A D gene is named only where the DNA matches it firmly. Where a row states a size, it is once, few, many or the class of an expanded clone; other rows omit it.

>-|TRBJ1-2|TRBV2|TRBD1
CASSYRRDRAHYGYTF
TGTGCCAGCAGTTACAGGCGAGACAGGGCCCACTATGGCTACACCTTC
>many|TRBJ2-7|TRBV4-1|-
CASSQDEAGTYEQYF
TGCGCCAGCAGCCAAGATGAGGCGGGAACCTACGAGCAGTACTTC
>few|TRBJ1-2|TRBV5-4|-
CASSLGGSNYGYTF
TGTGCCAGCAGCTTGGGGGGCTCTAACTATGGCTACACCTTC
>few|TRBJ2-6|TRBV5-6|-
CASSLVRKFSGANVLTF
TGTGCCAGCAGCTTGGTCAGGAAATTCTCTGGGGCCAACGTCCTGACTTTC
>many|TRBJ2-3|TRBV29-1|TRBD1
CSVSTGGNTDTQYF
TGCAGCGTATCGACAGGGGGCAATACAGATACGCAGTATTTT
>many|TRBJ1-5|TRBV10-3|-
CAVQAYSNQPQHF
TGTGCCGTACAGGCGTATAGCAATCAGCCCCAGCATTTT
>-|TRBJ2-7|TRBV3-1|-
CASSQVLHEQYF
TGTGCCAGCAGCCAAGTTCTACACGAGCAGTACTTC
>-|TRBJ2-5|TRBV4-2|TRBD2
CASSQEGQGGETQYF
TGTGCCAGCAGCCAAGAGGGGCAGGGAGGGGAGACCCAGTACTTC
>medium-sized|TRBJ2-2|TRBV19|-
CASKTGTLNTGELFF
TGTGCCAGTAAGACCGGGACCTTGAACACCGGGGAGCTGTTTTTT
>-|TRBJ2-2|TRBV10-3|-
CAISGEFDTGELFF
TGTGCCATCAGTGGGGAATTCGACACCGGGGAGCTGTTTTTT
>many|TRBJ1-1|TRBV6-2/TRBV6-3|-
CASTLQLPNTEAFF
TGTGCCAGCACCTTACAGCTCCCGAACACTGAAGCTTTCTTT
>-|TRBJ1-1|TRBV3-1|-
CASSQQGIFTEAFF
TGTGCCAGCAGCCAACAGGGAATTTTCACTGAAGCTTTCTTT
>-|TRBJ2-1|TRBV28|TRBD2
CASSLRLANEQFF
TGTGCCAGCAGCCTGCGACTAGCAAATGAGCAGTTCTTC
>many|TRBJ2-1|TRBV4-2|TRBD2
CASSPRTSGYNEQFF
TGTGCCAGCAGCCCCCGGACTAGCGGCTACAATGAGCAGTTCTTC
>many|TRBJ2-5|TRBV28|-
CASSSRAATQYF
TGTGCCAGCAGTTCTCGGGCCGCGACCCAGTACTTC
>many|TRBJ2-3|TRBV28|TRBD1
CASSTGGANSDTQYF
TGTGCCAGCAGTACAGGGGGCGCAAATTCCGATACGCAGTATTTT
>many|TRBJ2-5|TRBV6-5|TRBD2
CASTEGLAGPQETQYF
TGTGCCAGCACCGAGGGACTAGCGGGTCCGCAAGAGACCCAGTACTTC
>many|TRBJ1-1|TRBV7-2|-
CASSQGSGTEAFF
TGTGCCAGCAGCCAGGGGTCAGGGACTGAAGCTTTCTTT
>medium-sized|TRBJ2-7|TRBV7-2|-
CASSFSTASRLYYEQYF
TGTGCCAGCAGCTTCTCCACGGCTAGCAGATTATACTACGAGCAGTACTTC
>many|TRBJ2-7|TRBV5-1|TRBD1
CASSPFRTGIGYEQYF
TGCGCCAGCAGCCCGTTTCGGACAGGGATCGGCTACGAGCAGTACTTC
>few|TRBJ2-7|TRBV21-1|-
CASSITSGATEQYF
TGTGCCAGCAGCATCACTAGCGGGGCTACCGAGCAGTACTTC
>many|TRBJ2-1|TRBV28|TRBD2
CASSRRGLAGVNEQFF
TGTGCCAGCAGTCGTAGGGGACTAGCGGGAGTTAATGAGCAGTTCTTC
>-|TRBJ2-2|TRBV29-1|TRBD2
CSVASGSSAGELFF
TGCAGCGTTGCTAGCGGGAGTTCGGCCGGGGAGCTGTTTTTT
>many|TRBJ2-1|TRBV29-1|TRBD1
CSVRDSNEQFF
TGCAGCGTCCGGGACAGCAATGAGCAGTTCTTC
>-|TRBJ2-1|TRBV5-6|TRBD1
CASSLTGGVGNEQFF
TGTGCCAGCAGCCTTACAGGGGGCGTAGGGAATGAGCAGTTCTTC
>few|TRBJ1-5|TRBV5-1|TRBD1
CASSSGTGNQPQHF
TGCGCCAGCAGCTCCGGGACAGGGAATCAGCCCCAGCATTTT
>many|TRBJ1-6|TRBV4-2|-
CASSQEPLAGGASSPLHF
TGTGCCAGCAGCCAAGAACCGCTCGCGGGGGGCGCATCTTCACCCCTCCACTTT
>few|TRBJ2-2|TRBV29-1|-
CSVEEAGVTGELFF
TGCAGCGTTGAAGAAGCAGGGGTGACCGGGGAGCTGTTTTTT
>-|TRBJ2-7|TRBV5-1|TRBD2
CASSLLSGGPYEQYF
TGCGCCAGCAGCTTACTTAGCGGGGGGCCCTACGAGCAGTACTTC
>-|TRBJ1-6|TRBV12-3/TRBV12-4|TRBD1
CASSFEKGAPYNSPLHF
TGTGCCAGCAGTTTTGAGAAGGGGGCCCCTTATAATTCACCCCTCCACTTT
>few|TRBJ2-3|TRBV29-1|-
CSVEELGTTTQYF
TGCAGCGTTGAGGAGTTGGGTACGACTACGCAGTATTTT
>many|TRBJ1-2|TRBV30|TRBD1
CAWSGQGNYGYTF
TGTGCCTGGAGCGGACAGGGCAACTATGGCTACACCTTC
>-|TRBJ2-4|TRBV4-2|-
CASSRTGLERDIQYF
TGTGCCAGCAGCCGAACGGGCCTCGAGAGGGACATTCAGTACTTC
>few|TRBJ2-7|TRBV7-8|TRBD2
CASSSGLAGVSSYEQYF
TGTGCCAGCAGCTCGGGACTAGCGGGAGTTAGCTCCTACGAGCAGTACTTC